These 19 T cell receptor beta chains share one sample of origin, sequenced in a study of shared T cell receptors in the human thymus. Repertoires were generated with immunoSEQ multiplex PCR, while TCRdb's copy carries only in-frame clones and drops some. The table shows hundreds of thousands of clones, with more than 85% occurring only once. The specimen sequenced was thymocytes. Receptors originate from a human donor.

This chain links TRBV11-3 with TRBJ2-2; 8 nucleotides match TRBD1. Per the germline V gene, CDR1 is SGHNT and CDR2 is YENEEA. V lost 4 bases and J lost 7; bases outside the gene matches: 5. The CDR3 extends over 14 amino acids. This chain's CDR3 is CASSSQGVNGELFF. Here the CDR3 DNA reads TGTGCCAGCAGCTCACAGGGGGTTAACGGGGAGCTGTTTTTT.

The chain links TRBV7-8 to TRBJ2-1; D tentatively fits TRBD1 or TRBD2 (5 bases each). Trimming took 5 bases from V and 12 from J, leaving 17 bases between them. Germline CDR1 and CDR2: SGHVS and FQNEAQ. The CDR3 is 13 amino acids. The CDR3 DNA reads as TGTGCCAGCAGCCCCCGGGTGGGGGAACGGCAGTTCTTC. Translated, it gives CASSPRVGERQFF.

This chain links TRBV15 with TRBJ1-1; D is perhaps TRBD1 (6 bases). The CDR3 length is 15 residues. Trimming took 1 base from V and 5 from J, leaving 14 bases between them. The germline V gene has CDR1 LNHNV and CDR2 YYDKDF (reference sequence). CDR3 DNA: TGTGCCACCAGCAGAGCCGGGGTAGGGGGGACTGAAGCTTTCTTT. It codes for CATSRAGVGGTEAFF.

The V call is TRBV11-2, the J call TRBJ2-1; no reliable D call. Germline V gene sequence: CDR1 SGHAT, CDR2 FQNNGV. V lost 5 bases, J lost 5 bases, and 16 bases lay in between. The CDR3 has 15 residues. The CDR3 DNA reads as TGTGCCAGCAGCCGCGGACGACGGGTTGACAATGAGCAGTTCTTC. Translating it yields CASSRGRRVDNEQFF.

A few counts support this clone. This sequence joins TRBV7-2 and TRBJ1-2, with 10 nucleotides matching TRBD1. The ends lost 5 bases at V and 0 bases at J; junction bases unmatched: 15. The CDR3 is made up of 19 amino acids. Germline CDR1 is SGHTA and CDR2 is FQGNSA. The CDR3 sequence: CASSPRTPGQGSTNYGYTF. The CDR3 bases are TGTGCCAGCAGCCCGAGAACCCCGGGACAGGGGTCCACTAACTATGGCTACACCTTC.

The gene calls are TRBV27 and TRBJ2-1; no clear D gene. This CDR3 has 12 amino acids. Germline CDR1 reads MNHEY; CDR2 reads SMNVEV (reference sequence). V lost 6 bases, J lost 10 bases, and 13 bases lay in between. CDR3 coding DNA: TGTGCCAGCAGCTTAATGGGCGGAGAGCAGTTCTTC. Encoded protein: CASSLMGGEQFF.

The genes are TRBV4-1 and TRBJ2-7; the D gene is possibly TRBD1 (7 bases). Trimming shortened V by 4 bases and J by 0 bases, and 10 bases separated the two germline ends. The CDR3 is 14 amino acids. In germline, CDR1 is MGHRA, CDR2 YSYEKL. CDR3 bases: TGCGCCAGCAGCCGGGGGGACAGCTCCTACGAGCAGTACTTC. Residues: CASSRGDSSYEQYF.

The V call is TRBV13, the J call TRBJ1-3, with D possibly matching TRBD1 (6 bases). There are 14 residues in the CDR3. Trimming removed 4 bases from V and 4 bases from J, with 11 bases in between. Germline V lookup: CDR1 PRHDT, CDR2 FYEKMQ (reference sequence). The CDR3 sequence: CASSYVTGGNTIYF. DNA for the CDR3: TGTGCCAGCAGCTACGTGACAGGAGGAAACACCATATATTTT.

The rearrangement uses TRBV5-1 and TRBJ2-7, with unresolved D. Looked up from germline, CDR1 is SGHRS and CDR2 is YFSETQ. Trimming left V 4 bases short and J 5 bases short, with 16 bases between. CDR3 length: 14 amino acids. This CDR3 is CASSPDLIMNEQYF. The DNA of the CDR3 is TGCGCCAGCAGCCCAGACTTGATAATGAACGAGCAGTACTTC. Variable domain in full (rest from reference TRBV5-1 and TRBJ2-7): KAGVTQTPRYLIKTRGQQVTLSCSPISGHRSVSWYQQTPGQGLQFLFEYFSETQRNKGNFPGRFSGRQFSNSRSEMNVSTLELGDSALYLCASSPDLIMNEQYFGPGTRLTVT.

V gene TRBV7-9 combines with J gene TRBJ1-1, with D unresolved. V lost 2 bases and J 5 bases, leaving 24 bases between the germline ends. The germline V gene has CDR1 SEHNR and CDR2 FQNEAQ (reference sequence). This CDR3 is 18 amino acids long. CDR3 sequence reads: CASSLPTTRLVIGTEAFF. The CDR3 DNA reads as TGTGCCAGCAGCTTACCCACGACGCGATTGGTTATTGGGACTGAAGCTTTCTTT.

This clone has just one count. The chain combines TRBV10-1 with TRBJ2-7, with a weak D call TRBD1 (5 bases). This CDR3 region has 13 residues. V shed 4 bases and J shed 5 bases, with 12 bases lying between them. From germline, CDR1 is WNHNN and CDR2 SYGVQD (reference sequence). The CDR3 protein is CASSVPGRHEQYF. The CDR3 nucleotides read TGCGCCAGCAGTGTACCAGGGCGGCACGAGCAGTACTTC.

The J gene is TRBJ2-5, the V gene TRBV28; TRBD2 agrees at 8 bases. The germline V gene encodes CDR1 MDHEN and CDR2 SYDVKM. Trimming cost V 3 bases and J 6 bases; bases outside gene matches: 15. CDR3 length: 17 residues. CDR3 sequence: CASSLWMVSGIHKTQYF. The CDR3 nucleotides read TGTGCCAGCAGTTTGTGGATGGTTAGCGGGATTCATAAGACCCAGTACTTC.

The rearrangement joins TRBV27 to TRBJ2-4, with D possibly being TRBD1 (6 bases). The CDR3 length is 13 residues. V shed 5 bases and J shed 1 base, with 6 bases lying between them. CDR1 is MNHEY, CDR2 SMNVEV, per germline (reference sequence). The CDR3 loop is CASSQGAKNIQYF. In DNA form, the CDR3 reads TGTGCCAGCAGTCAGGGGGCCAAAAACATTCAGTACTTC.

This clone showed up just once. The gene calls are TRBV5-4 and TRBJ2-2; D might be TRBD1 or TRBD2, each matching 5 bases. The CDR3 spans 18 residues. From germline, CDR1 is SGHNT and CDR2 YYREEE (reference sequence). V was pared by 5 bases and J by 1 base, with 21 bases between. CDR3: CASRPGGGLTLNTGELFF. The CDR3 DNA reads TGTGCCAGCAGACCCGGTGGGGGTCTGACCCTGAACACCGGGGAGCTGTTTTTT.

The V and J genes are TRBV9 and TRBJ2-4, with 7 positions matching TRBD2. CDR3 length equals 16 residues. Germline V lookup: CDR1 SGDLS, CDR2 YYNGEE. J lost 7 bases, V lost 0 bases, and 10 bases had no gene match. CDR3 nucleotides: TGTGCCAGCAGCGTAGATCGAGCGGGGCCTGGGAACATTCAGTACTTC. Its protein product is CASSVDRAGPGNIQYF.

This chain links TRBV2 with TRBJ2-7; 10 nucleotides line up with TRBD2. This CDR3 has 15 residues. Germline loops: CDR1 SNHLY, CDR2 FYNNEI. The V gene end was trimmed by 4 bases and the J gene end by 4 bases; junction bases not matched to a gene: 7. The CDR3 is CASSGYGTSAYEQYF. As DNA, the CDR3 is TGTGCCAGCAGTGGCTACGGGACTAGCGCGTACGAGCAGTACTTC.

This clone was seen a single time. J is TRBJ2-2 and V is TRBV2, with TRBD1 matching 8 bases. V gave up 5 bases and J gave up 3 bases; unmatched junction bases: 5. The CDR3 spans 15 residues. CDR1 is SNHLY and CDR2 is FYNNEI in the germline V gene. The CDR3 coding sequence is TGTGCCAGCAGTACAGACAGGGGAGACACCGGGGAGCTGTTTTTT. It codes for CASSTDRGDTGELFF.

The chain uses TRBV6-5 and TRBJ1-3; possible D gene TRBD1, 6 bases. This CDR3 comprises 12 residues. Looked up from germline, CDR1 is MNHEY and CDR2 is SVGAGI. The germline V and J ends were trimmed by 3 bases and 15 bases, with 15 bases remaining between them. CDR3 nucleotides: TGTGCCAGCAGTTATCTGGGGGGCCCCAAATATTTT. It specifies CASSYLGGPKYF.

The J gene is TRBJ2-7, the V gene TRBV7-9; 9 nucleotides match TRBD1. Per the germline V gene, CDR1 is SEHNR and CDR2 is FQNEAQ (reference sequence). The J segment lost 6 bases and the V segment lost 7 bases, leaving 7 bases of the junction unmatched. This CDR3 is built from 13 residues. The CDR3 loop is CASNLDRGGEQYF. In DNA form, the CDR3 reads TGTGCCAGCAACCTGGACAGGGGCGGCGAGCAGTACTTC.